These 32 T cell receptor beta chains were sequenced from one sample in a study of blood T cell repertoires in COVID-19. Generated by immunoSEQ multiplex PCR, the TCRdb table keeps only in-frame clones and is missing some. Here the sample spans around 380,000 clones, more than 75% being singletons. Sequencing input: PBMCs or T cells enriched from blood (not recorded which). The receptors derive from a man aged 25-45 years who had recovered from COVID-19.

The V and J genes are TRBV3-1 (or the pseudogene TRBV3-2) and TRBJ2-7; D not resolved. V was trimmed by 4 bases and J by 1 base, leaving 11 bases between them. Germline CDR1 reads LGHDT; CDR2 reads YNNKEL (reference sequence). This CDR3 has 14 amino acids. The CDR3 spells CASSPFVESYEQYF. CDR3 in DNA: TGTGCCAGCAGCCCCTTCGTGGAGTCCTACGAGCAGTACTTC.

The rearrangement joins TRBV24-1 to TRBJ2-1, with D perhaps TRBD2 (6 bases). The CDR3 length is 14 residues. V was clipped by 4 bases and J by 8 bases, with 14 bases between them. Germline V gene lookup returns CDR1 KGHDR and CDR2 SFDVKD. The CDR3 bases are TGTGCCACCAGTGAGGAGGGCCCTGGATATGAGCAGTTCTTC. Its translation: CATSEEGPGYEQFF.

The count of this clone is one. This chain uses TRBV6-2 or TRBV6-3 with TRBJ1-5; perhaps TRBD1 as D (5 bases). V shed 2 bases and J shed 0 bases, with 20 bases lying between them. The CDR3 consists of 19 residues. Germline loops: CDR1 MNHEY, CDR2 SVGEGT. This CDR3 reads CASSYPKMTDRISNQPQHF. The CDR3 region has the DNA TGTGCCAGCAGTTACCCCAAAATGACAGATCGAATTAGCAATCAGCCCCAGCATTTT.

Only a few counts were recorded for this clone. V is TRBV2 and J is TRBJ2-7; D gene unclear. CDR1 is SNHLY and CDR2 is FYNNEI in the germline V gene. V was trimmed by 3 bases and J by 4 bases, leaving 10 bases between them. This CDR3 region has 13 residues. The CDR3 sequence: CASSDRQPYEQYF. The CDR3 DNA reads TGTGCCAGCAGTGACAGGCAGCCTTACGAGCAGTACTTC.

This clone has just one count. The gene calls are TRBV12-5 and TRBJ2-7, with D possibly matching TRBD2 (7 bases). Germline V CDR1 and CDR2: LGHNT, FRNRAP. This CDR3 spans 13 amino acids. The ends were cut back, 3 bases at V and 6 bases at J, with 12 bases in the middle. The CDR3 DNA follows: TGTGCTAGTGGTTTAGGGGGGGGAGGCGAGCAGTACTTC. It yields the protein CASGLGGGGEQYF.

The chain has TRBV2 and TRBJ1-3; D is perhaps TRBD1 (5 bases). Per germline, CDR1 SNHLY and CDR2 FYNNEI. V was cut by 6 bases and J by 2 bases, with 5 bases left in between. The CDR3 runs 12 residues. For the CDR3, the DNA is TGTGCCAGCAGGGGGCCTGGAAACACCATATATTTT. This codes for CASRGPGNTIYF. Based on the CDR3 plus reference TRBV2 and TRBJ1-3, the full variable domain is EPEVTQTPSHQVTQMGQEVILRCVPISNHLYFYWYRQILGQKVEFLVSFYNNEISEKSEIFDDQFSVERPDGSNFTLKIRSTKLEDSAMYFCASRGPGNTIYFGEGSWLTVV.

The chain combines TRBV5-1 with TRBJ1-2, with unresolved D. In germline, CDR1 is SGHRS, CDR2 YFSETQ. Trimming removed 4 bases from V and 5 bases from J, with 18 bases in between. The CDR3 loop spans 15 amino acids. The chain's CDR3 is CASSLRTPGGYGYTF. CDR3 bases: TGCGCCAGCAGCCTCCGGACGCCAGGAGGGTATGGCTACACCTTC.

The chain is built from TRBV4-2 and TRBJ2-1; TRBD2 aligns across 10 bases. The CDR3 has 16 amino acids. Trimming took 0 bases from V and 4 from J; bases not matched to a gene: 3. Germline V gene sequence: CDR1 LGHNA, CDR2 YNFKEQ. The chain's CDR3 is CASSQDSSGGYNEQFF. CDR3 sequence (DNA): TGTGCCAGCAGCCAAGATTCTAGCGGGGGATACAATGAGCAGTTCTTC.

The chain links TRBV30 to TRBJ1-4; D gene uncertain. Germline V lookup: CDR1 GTSNPN, CDR2 SVGIG (reference sequence). CDR3 length: 14 amino acids. Trimming took off 5 bases at V and 6 bases at J, with 16 bases between the two ends. The CDR3 is CAWGPRNSYEKLFF. CDR3 nucleotide sequence: TGTGCCTGGGGCCCCAGGAATTCATATGAAAAACTGTTTTTT.

The chain couples TRBV3-1 (or the pseudogene TRBV3-2) to TRBJ1-5; no reliable D call. This CDR3 contains 15 residues. Germline values: CDR1 LGHDT, CDR2 YNNKEL (reference sequence). V lost 1 base, J lost 6 bases, and 13 bases lay in between. The CDR3 DNA is TGTGCCAGCAGCCAAGCGGGGATCGGCTCTCAGCCCCAGCATTTT. Amino acids: CASSQAGIGSQPQHF.

V and J are TRBV7-9 and TRBJ1-4, with a weak D call TRBD1 (6 bases). V was trimmed by 5 bases and J by 3 bases, leaving 16 bases between them. The CDR3 is 16 residues long. Germline V gives CDR1 SEHNR, CDR2 FQNEAQ (reference sequence). CDR3 sequence reads: CASSPSGGRANEKLFF. The DNA for the CDR3 is TGTGCCAGCAGCCCGAGTGGGGGCCGGGCTAATGAAAAACTGTTTTTT.

The genes are TRBV5-1 and TRBJ2-7, with a possible D match to TRBD2 (6 bases). The CDR3 is made up of 15 amino acids. Germline CDR1 reads SGHRS; CDR2 reads YFSETQ. Trimming pared 4 bases from V and 6 bases from J, leaving 20 bases between. This chain's CDR3 is CASSLRPGVLGEQYF. For the CDR3, the DNA is TGCGCCAGCAGCCTACGACCGGGAGTCTTGGGCGAGCAGTACTTC. The whole variable domain, filled in from reference TRBV5-1 and TRBJ2-7, reads KAGVTQTPRYLIKTRGQQVTLSCSPISGHRSVSWYQQTPGQGLQFLFEYFSETQRNKGNFPGRFSGRQFSNSRSEMNVSTLELGDSALYLCASSLRPGVLGEQYFGPGTRLTVT.

This rearrangement joins TRBV5-6 to TRBJ2-5; 9 nucleotides line up with TRBD2. Germline V gene lookup returns CDR1 SGHDT and CDR2 YYEEEE. The V segment lost 0 bases and the J segment 0 bases; nucleotides outside the gene matches: 6. The CDR3 has 17 residues. CDR3 in DNA: TGTGCCAGCAGCTTGGATGCTAGCGGGACTTACCAAGAGACCCAGTACTTC. It is translated as CASSLDASGTYQETQYF.

The CDR3 nucleotides read TGTGCCAGCTCACCGATAGATTCTTACCAAGAGACCCAGTACTTC. It codes for CASSPIDSYQETQYF. The chain couples TRBV18 to TRBJ2-5, with D uncertain. The CDR3 is 15 residues long. Trimming took off 3 bases at V and 0 bases at J, with 11 bases between the two ends. Germline V CDR1 and CDR2: KGHSH, LQKENI.

The chain couples TRBV25-1 to TRBJ2-1; no firm D call. The V and J ends lost 3 bases and 4 bases respectively, with 10 bases between them. Germline CDR1 and CDR2: MGHDK and SYGVNS. The CDR3 runs 14 residues. CDR3 coding DNA: TGTGCCAGCAGTGATCCAACAGCTTACAATGAGCAGTTCTTC. Its translation is CASSDPTAYNEQFF.

The chain joins TRBV6-2 or TRBV6-3 to TRBJ2-7; no clear D gene. Germline CDR1 MNHEY, CDR2 SVGEGT. The CDR3 contains 14 residues. Trimming stripped 5 bases from V and 7 bases from J, with 18 bases between. As DNA, the CDR3 is TGTGCCAGCAGTACCTCTACTCTCCTTAAGGAGCAGTACTTC. Its protein is CASSTSTLLKEQYF.

The rearrangement joins TRBV16 to TRBJ2-7; tentative D call: TRBD1 (6 bases). In germline, CDR1 is KGHSY, CDR2 FQNENV. The V gene lost 3 bases and the J gene lost 7 bases, with 16 bases spanning the gap. The CDR3 is made up of 14 amino acids. CDR3 protein: CASSHFDRFWEQYF. In nucleotides, the CDR3 is TGTGCCAGCAGCCACTTTGACAGGTTTTGGGAGCAGTACTTC.

CDR3 amino acids: CASTLGVQGGTEAFF. For the CDR3, the DNA is TGTGCCAGCACCCTAGGGGTACAGGGCGGCACTGAAGCTTTCTTT. V gene TRBV6-5 combines with J gene TRBJ1-1, with TRBD1 as a possible D gene (6 bases). The germline CDR1 and CDR2 sequences are MNHEY and SVGAGI. The CDR3 has 15 residues. Trimming pared 7 bases from V and 4 bases from J, leaving 19 bases between.

The V call is TRBV29-1, the J call TRBJ2-5, with 8 bases identical to TRBD1. V shed 5 bases, J shed 4 bases, and the junction held 6 bases outside the gene matches. Looked up from germline, CDR1 is SQVTM and CDR2 is ANQGSEA. The CDR3 contains 13 residues. This CDR3 reads CSVLGQDGETQYF. Here the CDR3 DNA reads TGCAGCGTTCTGGGACAGGACGGAGAGACCCAGTACTTC.

This clone appeared a few times. V gene TRBV4-3 combines with J gene TRBJ1-3; 8 nucleotides match TRBD1. The CDR3 consists of 16 residues. The trim removed 5 bases at V and 4 bases at J, leaving 10 bases unmatched. Germline CDR1 is LGHNA and CDR2 is YSLEER. CDR3 sequence reads: CASSSDRVYLGNTIYF. CDR3 sequence (DNA): TGCGCCAGCAGCTCGGACAGGGTCTATTTGGGAAACACCATATATTTT.

This clone was found once. This rearrangement joins TRBV2 to TRBJ1-3, with D hard to call. This CDR3 is built from 13 residues. Trimming took 6 bases from V and 3 from J, leaving 9 bases between them. The germline gives CDR1 SNHLY, CDR2 FYNNEI. Here the CDR3 reads CASSRTGGNTIYF. The CDR3 nucleotides read TGTGCCAGCAGCAGGACTGGTGGAAACACCATATATTTT.

The genes are TRBV13 and TRBJ1-2; D uncertain. CDR1 and CDR2 (germline): PRHDT, FYEKMQ (reference sequence). V lost 5 bases and J 4 bases, leaving 11 bases between the germline ends. The CDR3 has 13 residues. The CDR3 sequence is CASSTGSSYGYTF. Here the CDR3 DNA reads TGTGCCAGCAGCACGGGGTCGAGCTATGGCTACACCTTC.

V and J are TRBV7-9 and TRBJ1-5, with D perhaps TRBD1 (5 bases). The CDR3 covers 16 residues. The V gene lost 5 bases and the J gene lost 1 base, with 15 bases spanning the gap. Germline CDR1 reads SEHNR; CDR2 reads FQNEAQ (reference sequence). The CDR3 sequence is CASSQGRPESNQPQHF. Written as DNA, the CDR3 is TGTGCCAGCAGCCAGGGAAGGCCGGAAAGCAATCAGCCCCAGCATTTT.

This clone was detected a few times. The chain links TRBV9 to TRBJ2-3; TRBD2 is a possible D gene (6 bases). The V and J ends lost 7 bases and 2 bases respectively, with 8 bases between them. Germline CDR1 is SGDLS and CDR2 is YYNGEE. The CDR3 sequence is 12 residues long. The CDR3 reads CASSGVTDTQYF. The CDR3 nucleotides are TGTGCCAGCTCGGGGGTCACAGATACGCAGTATTTT.

The rearrangement uses TRBV11-1 and TRBJ1-5; 10 nucleotides match TRBD1. The germline gives CDR1 SGHAT, CDR2 FQDESV (reference sequence). The length of the CDR3 is 16 residues. The J segment lost 4 bases and the V segment lost 1 base, leaving 4 bases of the junction unmatched. CDR3 bases: TGTGCCAGCAGCTTAGGAGGGACAGGGGATAATCAGCCCCAGCATTTT. Protein: CASSLGGTGDNQPQHF.

This clone was seen only once. The chain employs TRBV12-5 and TRBJ2-7; D call uncertain. Germline-derived CDR1 and CDR2 are LGHNT and FRNRAP. The CDR3 runs 11 residues. V lost 3 bases and J 4 bases, leaving 4 bases between the germline ends. DNA for the CDR3: TGTGCTAGTGGTTTTTCGTACGAGCAGTACTTC. It encodes CASGFSYEQYF.

The table lists this clone with a few counts. This rearrangement joins TRBV2 to TRBJ2-3; 10 nucleotides line up with TRBD2. The CDR3 has 17 amino acids. Germline loops: CDR1 SNHLY, CDR2 FYNNEI. J gave up 1 base and V 2 bases, and 6 bases lay outside the gene matches. The CDR3 nucleotides are TGTGCCAGCAGTGAACGTACTCTAGCGGGGGGCACAGATACGCAGTATTTT. Its translation: CASSERTLAGGTDTQYF.

The chain carries TRBV18 and TRBJ1-1, with 7 bases aligning to TRBD1. The CDR3 runs to 13 residues. J lost 4 bases, V lost 5 bases, and 4 bases had no gene match. CDR1 KGHSH and CDR2 LQKENI come from the germline V gene. The chain's CDR3 is CASSTDRFTEAFF. The CDR3 DNA reads as TGTGCCAGCTCAACGGACAGGTTCACTGAAGCTTTCTTT.

V and J are TRBV27 and TRBJ1-2; 8 nucleotides align to TRBD1. CDR1 MNHEY and CDR2 SMNVEV come from the germline V gene (reference sequence). This CDR3 is built from 14 residues. V lost 6 bases and J lost 6; bases outside the gene matches: 9. CDR3 nucleotides: TGTGCCAGCAGCCCATTTTCAGGGGGCGATGGCTACACCTTC. This translates into CASSPFSGGDGYTF.

This chain uses TRBV9 with TRBJ2-2; TRBD1 matches at 8 bases. CDR3 size: 17 residues. Germline V gives CDR1 SGDLS, CDR2 YYNGEE. With 4 bases clipped from V and 1 base from J, the junction kept 9 bases outside the gene matches. The CDR3 DNA is TGTGCCAGCAGCCCCAGGACAGGGTTGGAGAACACCGGGGAGCTGTTTTTT. This translates into CASSPRTGLENTGELFF.

This clone was counted once. The rearrangement uses TRBV7-9 and TRBJ1-6; D might be TRBD1 (6 bases). The ends were cut back, 0 bases at V and 7 bases at J, with 10 bases in the middle. The CDR3 has 15 residues. The germline gives CDR1 SEHNR, CDR2 FQNEAQ (reference sequence). This chain's CDR3 is CASSLAGRGNSPLHF. CDR3 sequence (DNA): TGTGCCAGCAGCTTAGCGGGAAGGGGGAATTCACCCCTCCACTTT.

The sample holds one count of this clone. The chain employs TRBV2 and TRBJ1-2; D is uncertain. This CDR3 comprises 11 residues. The germline V and J ends were trimmed by 7 bases and 5 bases, with 8 bases remaining between them. The germline CDR1 and CDR2 sequences are SNHLY and FYNNEI. The CDR3 nucleotides are TGTGCCAGCACCAGATTTTATGGCTACACCTTC. Protein product: CASTRFYGYTF.